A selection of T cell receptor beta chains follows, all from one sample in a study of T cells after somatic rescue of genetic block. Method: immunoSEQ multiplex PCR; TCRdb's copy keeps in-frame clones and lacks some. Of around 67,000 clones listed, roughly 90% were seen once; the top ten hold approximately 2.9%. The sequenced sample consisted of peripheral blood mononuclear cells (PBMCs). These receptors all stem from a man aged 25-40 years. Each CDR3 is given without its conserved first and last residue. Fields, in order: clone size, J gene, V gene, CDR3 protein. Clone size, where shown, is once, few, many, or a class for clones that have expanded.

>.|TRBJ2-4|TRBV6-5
ASSYSVGGPNIQY
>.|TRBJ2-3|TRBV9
ASSVNLGVDTQY
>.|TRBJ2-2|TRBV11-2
ASSAKGRVNTGELF
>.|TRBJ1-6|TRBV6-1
ASSEWSSYNSPLH
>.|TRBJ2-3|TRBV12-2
ASRPLITFISTTDTQY
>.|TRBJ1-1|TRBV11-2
ASSLAATPNTEAF
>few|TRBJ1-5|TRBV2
ASSLQGGVYQPQH
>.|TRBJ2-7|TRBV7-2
ASSRRDQPGAFYEQY
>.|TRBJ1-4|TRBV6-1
ASSDFGFGEKLF
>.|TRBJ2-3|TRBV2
ASSLDRGRGDTQY
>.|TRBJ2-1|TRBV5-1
ASSVSGNNEQF
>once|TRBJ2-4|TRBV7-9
ASSARQGAKNIQY
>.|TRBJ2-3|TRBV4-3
ASSQDRSGVSTDTQY
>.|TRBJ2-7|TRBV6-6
ASSLDGRIGDEQY
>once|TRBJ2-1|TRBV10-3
AISGNPGSARLEQF
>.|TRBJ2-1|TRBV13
ASSLQRYNEQF
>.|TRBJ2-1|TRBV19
ASSARSGLDEQF
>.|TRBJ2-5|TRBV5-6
ASSLPRFQETQY
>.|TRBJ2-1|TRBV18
ASSPTSGEDEQF
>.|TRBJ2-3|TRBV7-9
ASSLARGASTDTQY
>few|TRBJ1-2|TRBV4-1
ASSQASGTTAYGYT
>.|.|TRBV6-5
ASSYSRWGGGEQY
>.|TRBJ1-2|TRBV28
ASSLWDLTGSVYGYT
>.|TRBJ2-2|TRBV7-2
ASRGEGRPGELF